This T cell receptor beta chain was captured in a study of shared clonotypes between healthy human individuals. Only in-frame clones appear in the TCRdb table, and some are missing; sequencing was by immunoSEQ multiplex PCR. This table has 2 million to 2.5 million clones, approximately 94% appearing once. Specimen: naive CD4+ T cells sorted from blood. The sample's subset: CD45RA+ positively selected. The TCR comes from a man aged 18 to 30 in good health.

CDR3 in DNA: TGTGCCAGCAGGTACGGTGGGCAGGGGCCGGGTACTGAAGCTTTCTTT. This sequence encodes CASRYGGQGPGTEAFF. The chain couples TRBV28 to TRBJ1-1, with TRBD1 as a possible D gene (6 bases). V was trimmed by 6 bases and J by 5 bases, leaving 22 bases between them. Germline V CDR1 and CDR2: MDHEN, SYDVKM. The CDR3 has 16 residues.